This entry concerns a single TCR beta chain. Its antigen is undetermined. The data derive from a study of CD8+CD57+ T cells in acquired aplastic anemia. Study at large: Sorted cells (CD4+ and CD8+) yielded DNA amounts that averaged approximately 2.9 ug. Study outcomes and limitations: Researchers report that about 29 CD8+ CDR3 sequences appeared in both patients and controls.

V gave up 5 bases and J gave up 4 bases; unmatched junction bases: 8. The germline V gene encodes CDR1 MNHNY and CDR2 SVGAGI (reference sequence). The CDR3 length is 15 residues. Genomic DNA templated the TCR beta VDJ and CDR3 profiling. One entry per CDR3 protein results from TCRdb running MiXCR on the reads. There are about 190,000 distinct CDR3 sequences in the sample; roughly half occur only once, and 15% to 20% lies in the top ten. V is TRBV6-6 and J is TRBJ1-2; TRBD1 matches at 9 bases. The receptor comes from a human donor in good health, serving as a control. The sequenced sample consisted of sorted CD4+, CD8+, or CD8+CD57+ T cells (not recorded which) from PBMCs. The CDR3 region is CASSHGTGSPYGYTF. The DNA of the CDR3 is TGTGCCAGCAGTCATGGGACAGGGTCCCCCTATGGCTACACCTTC.